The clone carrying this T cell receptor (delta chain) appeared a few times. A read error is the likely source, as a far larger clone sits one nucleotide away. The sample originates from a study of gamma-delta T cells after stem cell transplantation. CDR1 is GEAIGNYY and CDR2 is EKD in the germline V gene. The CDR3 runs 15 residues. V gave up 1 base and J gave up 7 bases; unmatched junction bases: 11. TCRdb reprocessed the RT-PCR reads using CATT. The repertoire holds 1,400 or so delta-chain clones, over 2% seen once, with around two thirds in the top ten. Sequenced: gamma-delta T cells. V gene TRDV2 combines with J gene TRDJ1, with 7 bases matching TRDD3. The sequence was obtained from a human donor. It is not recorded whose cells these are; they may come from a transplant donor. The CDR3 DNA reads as TGTGCCTGTGACACACTGGGGACCACCGCGAGTAAACTCATCTTT. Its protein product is CACDTLGTTASKLIF.